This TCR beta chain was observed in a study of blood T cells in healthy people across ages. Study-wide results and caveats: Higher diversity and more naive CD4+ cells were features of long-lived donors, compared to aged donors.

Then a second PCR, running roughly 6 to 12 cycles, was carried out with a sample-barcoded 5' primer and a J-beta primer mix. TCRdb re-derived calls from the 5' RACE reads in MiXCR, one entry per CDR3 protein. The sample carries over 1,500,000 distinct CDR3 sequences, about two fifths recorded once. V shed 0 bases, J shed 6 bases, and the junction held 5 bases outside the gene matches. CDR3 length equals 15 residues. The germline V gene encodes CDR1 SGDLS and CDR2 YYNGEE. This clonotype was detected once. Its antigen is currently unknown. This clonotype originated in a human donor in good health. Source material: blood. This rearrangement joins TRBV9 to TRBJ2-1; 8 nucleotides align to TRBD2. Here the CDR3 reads CASSVDGGEANEQFF. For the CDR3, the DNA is TGTGCCAGCAGCGTAGACGGGGGGGAGGCCAATGAGCAGTTCTTC. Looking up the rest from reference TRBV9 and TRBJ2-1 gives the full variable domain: DSGVTQTPKHLITATGQRVTLRCSPRSGDLSVYWYQQSLDQGLQFLIQYYNGEERAKGNILERFSAQQFPDLHSELNLSSLELGDSALYFCASSVDGGEANEQFFGPGTRLTVL.